This T cell receptor (beta chain) was obtained from a study of blood T cell repertoires in COVID-19. In the study's own analysis: From reference gene primer amplification, estimates of nucleated cell counts were derived. TCRdb keeps only in-frame clones here, not all; method: immunoSEQ multiplex PCR. The D gene and trimming were derived from the DNA, and the V and J assignments and clone size from that table. Here the sample spans 450,000 to 500,000 clones, about 85% being singletons. Sample: PBMCs or T cells enriched from blood (not recorded which). This TCR was recovered from a woman between 18 and 29 years old who had recovered from COVID-19.

The CDR3 is CASSHLGQGNQPQHF. CDR3 coding DNA: TGTGCCAGCAGCCACCTGGGACAAGGCAATCAGCCCCAGCATTTT. The chain employs TRBV4-2 and TRBJ1-5; TRBD1 might be the D (6 bases). The germline CDR1 and CDR2 sequences are LGHNA and YNFKEQ. This CDR3 contains 15 residues. Trimming took 3 bases from V and 2 from J, leaving 11 bases between them.